This TCR beta chain is from a study of blood T cell repertoires in COVID-19. Study-wide context: The origin of the acute and convalescent COVID-19 samples was the United States, Italy and Spain.

Original handling: Amplifying reference gene primers gave estimates of nucleated cell counts. Sequencing was performed with immunoSEQ multiplex PCR; in TCRdb, only in-frame clones are kept and a portion is missing. V and J calls and clone size come straight from that table; D and trimming were deduced from the DNA. The table lists roughly 150,000 clones, about 83% of them singletons. Only a few counts were recorded for this clone. This receptor was obtained from a woman of 80 years or more with acute or convalescent COVID-19. Sequencing was performed on peripheral blood.

CDR3 nucleotides: TGTGCCAGCAGGGAACGTCTAGCGGGAGGGCCTCCCTACAATGAGCAGTTCTTC. Translated: CASRERLAGGPPYNEQFF. The chain joins TRBV6-1 to TRBJ2-1; 12 bases align to TRBD2. Germline V lookup: CDR1 MNHNS, CDR2 SASEGT. The CDR3 spans 18 residues. V trimming: 6 bases; J trimming: 2 bases; junction bases outside the gene matches: 11.